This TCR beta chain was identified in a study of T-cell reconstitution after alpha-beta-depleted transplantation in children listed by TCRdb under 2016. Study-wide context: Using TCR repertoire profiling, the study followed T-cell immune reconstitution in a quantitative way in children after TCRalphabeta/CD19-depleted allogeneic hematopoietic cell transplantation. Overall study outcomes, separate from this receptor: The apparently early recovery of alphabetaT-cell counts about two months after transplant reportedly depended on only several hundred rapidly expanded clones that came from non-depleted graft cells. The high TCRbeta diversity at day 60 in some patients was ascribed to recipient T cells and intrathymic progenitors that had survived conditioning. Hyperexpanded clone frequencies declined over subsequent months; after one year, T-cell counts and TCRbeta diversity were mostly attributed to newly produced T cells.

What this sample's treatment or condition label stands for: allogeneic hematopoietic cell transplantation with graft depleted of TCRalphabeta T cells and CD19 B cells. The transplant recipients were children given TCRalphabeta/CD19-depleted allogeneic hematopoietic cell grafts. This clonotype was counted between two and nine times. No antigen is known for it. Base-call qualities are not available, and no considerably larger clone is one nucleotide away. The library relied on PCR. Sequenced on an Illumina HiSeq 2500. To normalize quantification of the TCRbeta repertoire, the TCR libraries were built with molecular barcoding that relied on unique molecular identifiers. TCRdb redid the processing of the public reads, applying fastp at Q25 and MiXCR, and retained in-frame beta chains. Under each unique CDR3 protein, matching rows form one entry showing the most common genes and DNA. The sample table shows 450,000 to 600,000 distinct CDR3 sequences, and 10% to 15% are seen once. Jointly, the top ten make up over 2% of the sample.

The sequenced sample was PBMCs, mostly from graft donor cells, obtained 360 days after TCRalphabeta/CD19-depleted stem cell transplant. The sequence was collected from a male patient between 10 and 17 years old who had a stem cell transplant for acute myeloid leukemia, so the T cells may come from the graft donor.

Here is the DNA: TGCAGTGCTCAAGGAGGGGGGGGCCCTTACAATGAGCAGTTCTTC. Its protein reads: CSAQGGGGPYNEQFF. The V and J segments used are TRBV20-1 and TRBJ2-1; the D region possibly corresponds to TRBD2 (7 bases align). The CDR3 starts with the cysteine, ends with the phenylalanine, and has 15 residues. Only CDR3 DNA is held: 45 bases, read in frame from base 1. Reading the germline V gene (reference sequence) gives CDR1 DFQATT and CDR2 SNEGSKA. At the junction V is shortened by 5 bases and J by 4 bases, with 18 bases in between.